A single sample gave rise to the 32 T cell receptor beta chains below, sequenced in a study of T cells after yellow fever vaccination. A single record per CDR3 protein comes from TCRdb applying MiXCR to the 5' RACE reads. The sample carries 400,000 or so distinct CDR3 sequences, roughly a sixth recorded once. Specimen: PBMCs, collected before the yellow fever booster vaccination. The receptors derive from a man between 18 and 35 years old who received the YFV17D yellow fever vaccine.

In its sample, this clonotype was seen a few times. This chain uses TRBV7-6 with TRBJ1-5; D is possibly TRBD1 (6 bases). The CDR3 is 13 residues long. Looked up from germline, CDR1 is SGHVS and CDR2 is FNYEAQ. The germline V and J ends were trimmed by 5 bases and 7 bases, with 12 bases remaining between them. CDR3 residues: CASSIQDSQPQHF. DNA of the CDR3: TGTGCCAGCAGCATTCAGGACAGCCAGCCCCAGCATTTT.

The J gene is TRBJ2-2, the V gene TRBV11-2, with 8 bases matching TRBD1. Trimming took 2 bases from V and 5 from J; bases not matched to a gene: 13. CDR3 length: 18 residues. Germline CDR1 and CDR2: SGHAT and FQNNGV. Here the CDR3 reads CASSLRTGTGGHTGELFF. CDR3 bases: TGTGCCAGCAGCTTACGGACCGGGACAGGAGGCCATACCGGGGAGCTGTTTTTT.

This sequence joins TRBV29-1 and TRBJ2-4; D possibly uses TRBD1 or TRBD2 (6 bases each). V dropped 6 bases and J dropped 0 bases, with 12 bases sitting between them. Germline assignment: CDR1 SQVTM and CDR2 ANQGSEA. This CDR3 contains 14 residues. The CDR3: CSVGGLLAKNIQYF. CDR3 sequence (DNA): TGCAGCGTGGGGGGCCTTCTAGCCAAAAACATTCAGTACTTC.

This clonotype has ten or more counts. The chain employs TRBV4-1 and TRBJ1-1, with 7 bases matching TRBD1. The CDR3 contains 14 residues. The junction had 8 bases not matched to a gene; V was cut back by 6 bases and J by 4 bases. Germline V gene data show CDR1 as MGHRA and CDR2 as YSYEKL. CDR3 in DNA: TGCGCCAGCAGAGCGACAGGGACGGGCACTGAAGCTTTCTTT. This codes for CASRATGTGTEAFF.

This clonotype appeared a few times. The V gene is TRBV10-3, the J gene TRBJ1-2; 11 bases line up with TRBD1. The germline gives CDR1 ENHRY, CDR2 SYGVKD. Trimming at V came to 1 base and at J to 3 bases, leaving 1 base not matched to a gene. This CDR3 comprises 15 residues. The CDR3 DNA is TGTGCCATCAGTGAGTGGGACAGGGGGTACTATGGCTACACCTTC. Protein: CAISEWDRGYYGYTF.

This chain uses TRBV7-9 with TRBJ1-1; maybe TRBD1 (6 bases). Germline CDR1 SEHNR, CDR2 FQNEAQ (reference sequence). CDR3 length equals 12 residues. V lost 5 bases and J 7 bases, leaving 11 bases between the germline ends. The CDR3 spells CASSVGQSEAFF. The CDR3 bases are TGTGCCAGCAGCGTAGGACAGAGTGAAGCTTTCTTT.

The chain joins TRBV4-1 to TRBJ2-7; D tentatively reads TRBD1 or TRBD2 (5 bases each). Trimming shortened V by 5 bases and J by 3 bases, and 11 bases separated the two germline ends. CDR1 and CDR2 from the germline V gene are MGHRA and YSYEKL. The CDR3 spans 13 residues. The DNA for the CDR3 is TGCGCCAGCAGCGTAAAGGGGAGCTACGAGCAGTACTTC. This codes for CASSVKGSYEQYF.

This clonotype appeared a few times. This chain connects TRBV5-1 to TRBJ2-3; TRBD1 matches 7 bases. CDR1 and CDR2 (germline): SGHRS, YFSETQ. With V trimmed by 3 bases and J by 1 base, 11 bases remained unmatched. The CDR3 consists of 17 residues. The chain's CDR3 is CASSSSPTGEGTDTQYF. The CDR3 region has the DNA TGCGCCAGCAGCTCCTCCCCCACAGGGGAAGGCACAGATACGCAGTATTTT.

In this sample, this clonotype turned up many times. V is TRBV20-1 and J is TRBJ2-7, with 8 bases aligning to TRBD1. CDR1 DFQATT and CDR2 SNEGSKA come from the germline V gene (reference sequence). This CDR3 is built from 13 residues. V lost 5 bases, J lost 3 bases, and 6 bases stayed unmatched. The CDR3 nucleotides read TGCAGTGCTCGCCCGGGACAGGACTACGAGCAGTACTTC. Residues: CSARPGQDYEQYF.

The rearrangement uses TRBV28 and TRBJ2-7, with no clear D. CDR3 size: 16 residues. V was cut by 3 bases and J by 5 bases, with 20 bases left in between. The germline V gene encodes CDR1 MDHEN and CDR2 SYDVKM. CDR3 DNA: TGTGCCAGCAGTTTGTCCCGGGTCGTATCTTCCCACGAGCAGTACGTC. Translating gives CASSLSRVVSSHEQYV.

This rearrangement joins TRBV7-2 to TRBJ2-5; a possible D gene is TRBD1 (5 bases). The V gene's germline CDR1 is SGHTA and CDR2 FQGNSA. Trimming removed 7 bases at V and 2 bases at J, with 11 bases between. CDR3 length: 13 amino acids. CDR3: CASTVDRQETQYF. The CDR3 DNA reads TGTGCCAGCACCGTTGACAGACAAGAGACCCAGTACTTC.

This clonotype was seen a handful of times. The chain uses TRBV4-3 and TRBJ1-2, with unresolved D. The CDR3 runs to 12 residues. Per the germline V gene, CDR1 is LGHNA and CDR2 is YSLEER. V lost 0 bases and J 4 bases, leaving 3 bases between the germline ends. Here the CDR3 DNA reads TGCGCCAGCAGCCAAGATACCTATGGCTACACCTTC. As protein: CASSQDTYGYTF.

This clonotype was seen only a few times. This chain links TRBV25-1 with TRBJ1-4; TRBD1 aligns across 7 bases. With 6 bases clipped from V and 7 bases from J, the junction kept 5 bases outside the gene matches. The CDR3 spans 13 residues. The germline V gene has CDR1 MGHDK and CDR2 SYGVNS. CDR3 DNA: TGTGCCAGCAGCCGTGGGACAGCTGAAAAACTGTTTTTT. It translates to CASSRGTAEKLFF. The full variable domain, rest sourced from reference TRBV25-1 and TRBJ1-4, is EADIYQTPRYLVIGTGKKITLECSQTMGHDKMYWYQQDPGMELHLIHYSYGVNSTEKGDLSSESTVSRIRTEHFPLTLESARPSHTSQYLCASSRGTAEKLFFGSGTQLSVL.

V gene TRBV4-2 combines with J gene TRBJ1-5; possibly TRBD1 for D (6 bases). CDR1 and CDR2 from the germline V gene are LGHNA and YNFKEQ. The CDR3 runs 18 residues. Between the trimmed V and J ends, which lost 3 bases and 2 bases, there was a span of 20 bases. The CDR3: CASSQDYRVTIGNQPQHF. The CDR3 DNA is TGTGCCAGCAGCCAGGATTACAGGGTGACGATTGGCAATCAGCCCCAGCATTTT.

Ten or more counts support this clonotype. V and J are TRBV4-3 and TRBJ1-1; 7 bases line up with TRBD1. V lost 4 bases and J lost 4; bases outside the gene matches: 12. The CDR3 is 16 residues long. The germline V gene encodes CDR1 LGHNA and CDR2 YSLEER. The DNA for the CDR3 is TGCGCCAGCAGCCCCGGGACAGCCAATTCAGGCACTGAAGCTTTCTTT. Encoded protein: CASSPGTANSGTEAFF.

J is TRBJ2-2 and V is TRBV11-2; 8 bases map to TRBD1. From germline, CDR1 is SGHAT and CDR2 FQNNGV. The CDR3 runs 14 residues. J was trimmed by 6 bases and V by 5 bases; bases with no gene match: 5. The CDR3 DNA is TGTGCCAGCAGCCCCCGGACAGGGTCCGGGGAGCTGTTTTTT. This sequence encodes CASSPRTGSGELFF.

There are a few counts of this clonotype. The chain's CDR3 is CSAGGSLRPQHF. The CDR3 nucleotides are TGCAGTGCCGGGGGTTCCCTTCGGCCCCAGCATTTT. This chain uses TRBV20-1 with TRBJ1-5; possibly TRBD1 for D (5 bases). Between the trimmed V and J ends, which lost 6 bases and 9 bases, there was a span of 15 bases. Looked up from germline, CDR1 is DFQATT and CDR2 is SNEGSKA (reference sequence). There are 12 residues in the CDR3.

The chain couples TRBV4-2 to TRBJ2-7; possible D gene TRBD1, 6 bases. V was trimmed by 1 base and J by 4 bases, leaving 11 bases between them. Germline CDR1 reads LGHNA; CDR2 reads YNFKEQ. This CDR3 has 14 amino acids. The CDR3 DNA is TGTGCCAGCAGCCAAGGAGACCAGGGGTACGAGCAGTACTTC. Translating gives CASSQGDQGYEQYF.

The chain employs TRBV9 and TRBJ2-2; no clear D. V dropped 0 bases and J dropped 3 bases, with 3 bases sitting between them. The CDR3 has 13 amino acids. Germline CDR1 and CDR2: SGDLS and YYNGEE. CDR3: CASSVDHTGELFF. The CDR3 nucleotides are TGTGCCAGCAGCGTAGATCACACCGGGGAGCTGTTTTTT.

The chain carries TRBV10-3 and TRBJ2-2, with D hard to call. V gave up 4 bases and J gave up 9 bases, with 12 bases separating them. The CDR3 is 13 residues long. Looked up from germline, CDR1 is ENHRY and CDR2 is SYGVKD. The CDR3 nucleotides are TGTGCCATCAGTGTTGACCTGCACCGGGAGCTGTTTTTT. Translating gives CAISVDLHRELFF.

V and J are TRBV7-9 and TRBJ1-4; a weak D match, TRBD1 (6 bases). The germline V gene encodes CDR1 SEHNR and CDR2 FQNEAQ (reference sequence). Trimming took off 4 bases at V and 3 bases at J, with 21 bases between the two ends. The CDR3 covers 18 residues. The CDR3 sequence is CASSSGTPMTGANEKLFF. Here the CDR3 DNA reads TGTGCCAGCAGCTCGGGGACACCAATGACGGGGGCTAATGAAAAACTGTTTTTT.

This clonotype came up a few times. The V call is TRBV5-1, the J call TRBJ1-2, with 8 bases matching TRBD1. Unmatched junction bases numbered 9, after V lost 2 bases and J lost 6 bases. Per the germline V gene, CDR1 is SGHRS and CDR2 is YFSETQ. The CDR3 is made up of 15 amino acids. CDR3 in amino acids: CASSFFPLTGDGYTF. The CDR3, as DNA: TGCGCCAGCAGCTTTTTCCCCCTGACAGGGGATGGCTACACCTTC.

V gene TRBV14 combines with J gene TRBJ1-2, with D possibly being TRBD1 (5 bases). Germline CDR1 and CDR2: SGHDN and FVKESK. The CDR3 length is 15 residues. The ends were cut back, 2 bases at V and 3 bases at J, with 13 bases in the middle. CDR3: CASSQWQGSHYGYTF. CDR3 coding DNA: TGTGCCAGCAGCCAATGGCAGGGCTCCCACTATGGCTACACCTTC.

J is TRBJ2-5 and V is TRBV7-2; D gene unclear. CDR3 length: 17 amino acids. The germline gives CDR1 SGHTA, CDR2 FQGNSA. The V gene lost 4 bases and the J gene lost 0 bases, with 18 bases spanning the gap. The CDR3 protein is CASSSPGLGRNQETQYF. In nucleotides, the CDR3 is TGTGCCAGCAGCTCCCCAGGCCTCGGACGTAACCAAGAGACCCAGTACTTC.

V gene TRBV5-1 combines with J gene TRBJ2-7; D perhaps matches TRBD1 (6 bases). Deletions cut 0 bases from V and 7 bases from J, with 17 bases between. The CDR3 runs to 15 residues. The germline CDR1 and CDR2 sequences are SGHRS and YFSETQ. The CDR3: CASSLDGQPPREQYV. CDR3 bases: TGCGCCAGCAGCTTGGATGGACAGCCTCCTAGAGAGCAGTACGTC.

The chain links TRBV6-6 to TRBJ1-1, with 8 nucleotides matching TRBD1. Germline CDR1 is MNHNY and CDR2 is SVGAGI (reference sequence). CDR3 size: 15 residues. The V and J ends lost 1 base and 1 base, in that order; junction bases with no gene match: 2. This CDR3 is CASSYWDRRNTEAFF. CDR3 DNA sequence: TGTGCCAGCAGTTACTGGGACAGGAGGAACACTGAAGCTTTCTTT.

For the CDR3, the DNA is TGTGCCAGCAGCTTAGGTAGTTGGGGGACTAGCGGGTACAATGAGCAGTTCTTC. This sequence encodes CASSLGSWGTSGYNEQFF. The rearrangement links TRBV7-9 to TRBJ2-1; TRBD2 agrees at 12 bases. The CDR3 extends over 18 amino acids. Germline loops: CDR1 SEHNR, CDR2 FQNEAQ (reference sequence). Losses at the gene ends were 1 base for V and 4 bases for J; bases not matched to a gene: 8.

The rearrangement joins TRBV4-1 to TRBJ2-7, with TRBD2 matching 10 bases. Looked up from germline, CDR1 is MGHRA and CDR2 is YSYEKL. The CDR3 runs 15 residues. The ends lost 1 base at V and 4 bases at J; junction bases unmatched: 4. CDR3 sequence: CASSQVFSGGYEQYV. CDR3 nucleotides: TGCGCCAGCAGCCAAGTCTTTAGCGGGGGGTACGAGCAGTACGTC.

This rearrangement joins TRBV7-2 to TRBJ2-7, with D unclear. Germline V gives CDR1 SGHTA, CDR2 FQGNSA. The CDR3 covers 13 residues. Deletions cut 1 base from V and 6 bases from J, with 10 bases between. CDR3 DNA sequence: TGTGCCAGCAGCTTAGGACCCTCGGCCGAGCAGTACGTC. Translated: CASSLGPSAEQYV.

The chain couples TRBV9 to TRBJ2-1, with 7 bases that match TRBD2. After removal of 5 bases from V and 9 bases from J, the junction contained 5 bases not matched to a gene. The CDR3 loop spans 12 amino acids. In germline, CDR1 is SGDLS, CDR2 YYNGEE. The CDR3 loop reads CASSASGFEQFF. CDR3 DNA: TGTGCCAGCAGTGCTAGCGGTTTTGAGCAGTTCTTC.

This clonotype showed up just a few times. The rearrangement uses TRBV15 and TRBJ1-5; 7 bases fit TRBD1. The CDR3 runs to 16 residues. CDR1 and CDR2 from the germline V gene are LNHNV and YYDKDF (reference sequence). Germline trimming cut 1 base from V and 0 bases from J; bases unmatched to any gene: 3. The CDR3: CATSRVTGDSNQPQHF. The DNA for the CDR3 is TGTGCCACCAGCAGAGTCACAGGGGATAGCAATCAGCCCCAGCATTTT.

In its sample, this clonotype was seen a few times. V and J are TRBV18 and TRBJ1-2; 10 bases are a match to TRBD1. The CDR3 is 16 residues long. The V gene end was trimmed by 3 bases and the J gene end by 4 bases; junction bases not matched to a gene: 8. From germline, CDR1 is KGHSH and CDR2 LQKENI. CDR3 DNA sequence: TGTGCCAGCTCACCCCCTCGGGGACAGGGGTTCTATGGCTACACCTTC. It yields the protein CASSPPRGQGFYGYTF.